A selection of T cell receptor beta chains follows, all from one sample in a study of shared clonotypes between healthy human individuals. TCRdb's copy holds only in-frame clones and misses some; the assay was immunoSEQ multiplex PCR. Of approximately 2.3 million clones listed, approximately 93% are singletons. Sequenced material: naive CD4+ T cells from PBMCs. These receptors all come from a man between 18 and 29 years old in good health. Some clones in this sample may be carry-over from other donors' samples. CDR3s include the opening cysteine and the closing phenylalanine or tryptophan. A D gene is named only where the DNA matches it firmly. Where a row states a size, it is once, few, many or the class of an expanded clone; other rows omit it.

>TRBJ2-1|TRBV7-9|-|once
TGTGCCAGCAGCTTAACTTTAGGGGAGCAGTTCTTC
CASSLTLGEQFF
>TRBJ2-1|TRBV19|TRBD2|-
TGTGCCAGTAGACTAGCGGGAGCCTCTGATGAGCAGTTCTTC
CASRLAGASDEQFF
>TRBJ2-1|TRBV7-6|TRBD2|-
TGTGCCAGCAGCTCCAATGCGGGACTAGCGGGACTAAATGAGCAGTTCTTC
CASSSNAGLAGLNEQFF
>TRBJ2-3|TRBV19|TRBD2|-
TGTGCCATCACGCCGGGTAGCGGGAGTTTAGGAGCAGATACGCAGTATTTT
CAITPGSGSLGADTQYF
>TRBJ1-2|TRBV7-3|TRBD1|-
TGTGCCAGCAGCTTAAGCAGGGACAGTAACTATGGCTACACCTTC
CASSLSRDSNYGYTF
>TRBJ1-4|TRBV7-8|TRBD1|once
TGTGCCAGCAGCTTAGTGGACAGGGTCCCCACAACTAATGAAAAACTGTTTTTT
CASSLVDRVPTTNEKLFF
>TRBJ2-2|TRBV29-1|-|-
TGCAGCGTCGATAGCGGCCCTTCGAACACCGGGGAGCTGTTTTTT
CSVDSGPSNTGELFF
>TRBJ2-3|TRBV20-1|-|-
TGCAGTGCGGACACAGATACGCAGTATTTT
CSADTDTQYF
>TRBJ2-7|TRBV27|-|-
TGTGCCAGCAGTTTACGCGGAATCCACTACGAGCAGTACTTC
CASSLRGIHYEQYF
>TRBJ2-2|TRBV15|TRBD1|-
TGTGCCACCAGCAGAGTACCGGACAGGGGCGGCACCGGGGAGCTGTTTTTT
CATSRVPDRGGTGELFF
>TRBJ1-1|TRBV18|-|-
TGTGCCAGCTCACCACTGGAGACAGGAGTTGAAGCTTTCTTT
CASSPLETGVEAFF
>TRBJ2-1|TRBV6-4|-|-
TGTGCCAGCAGTGATCAGAGCTCCTACAATGAGCAGTTCTTC
CASSDQSSYNEQFF
>TRBJ2-7|TRBV28|-|once
TGTGCCAGCAGTTTTGTCAGGGTAGGCTACGAGCAGTACTTC
CASSFVRVGYEQYF
>TRBJ1-1|TRBV9|-|-
TGTGCCAGCAGCGTAACGGGCGAGACTGAAGCTTTCTTT
CASSVTGETEAFF
>TRBJ1-2|TRBV28|TRBD1|-
TGTGCCAGCAGTCCCTACAGGGGGGTATATGGCTACACCTTC
CASSPYRGVYGYTF
>TRBJ2-7|TRBV9|-|once
TGTGCCAGCAGCGTAGCCTGGTGGTCCGAGCAGTACTTC
CASSVAWWSEQYF
>TRBJ2-2|TRBV6-6|-|-
TGTGCCAGCAGCCCCGTAGGGGACACCGGGGAGCTGTTTTTT
CASSPVGDTGELFF
>TRBJ2-5|TRBV4-1|-|-
TGCGCCAGCAGCCATTTAGTATTGGCGGCGGAGACCCAGTACTTC
CASSHLVLAAETQYF
>TRBJ2-1|TRBV4-1|TRBD1|-
TGCGCCAGCAGCCCATCGAGGGACAGGGGGCGCGTCGAGCAGTTCTTC
CASSPSRDRGRVEQFF
>TRBJ2-3|TRBV4-2|TRBD2|-
TGTGCCAGCAGCCAAGTAGCGGGAGAAGGCGATACGCAGTATTTT
CASSQVAGEGDTQYF